The subject of this entry is one T cell receptor (beta chain). This entry comes from a study of T cell changes during pregnancy in multiple sclerosis. Germline CDR1 and CDR2: LGHNA and YNFKEQ. The trim removed 1 base at V and 0 bases at J, leaving 7 bases unmatched. CDR3 length: 17 residues. Using immunoSEQ multiplex PCR, the repertoire was profiled, and TCRdb retains in-frame clones only, with some absent. The sample comprises more than 80,000 clones, around 90% of which are singletons, and over 1.5% rests with the top ten. This sequence joins TRBV4-2 and TRBJ2-5; 8 bases fit TRBD2. Material: peripheral blood, obtained before pregnancy. The receptor comes from a female donor with multiple sclerosis, enrolled in a pregnancy study. The CDR3 here is CASSQVGSGSYQETQYF. In DNA form, the CDR3 reads TGTGCCAGCAGCCAAGTCGGGAGCGGGAGCTACCAAGAGACCCAGTACTTC.